Presented here are 2 T cell receptor beta chains from one specimen sequenced in a study of monozygotic twins with cystic fibrosis. Some clones are missing from TCRdb's copy, which holds only in-frame ones; the method was immunoSEQ multiplex PCR. Among around 20,000 clones listed, 91% were seen once. Sample: blood. These receptors all stem from a girl aged 2 to 10 with cystic fibrosis.

The J gene is TRBJ1-4, the V gene TRBV4-3, with TRBD1 identical over 11 bases. Trimming removed 4 bases from V and 5 bases from J; junction bases left unmatched: 12. From germline, CDR1 is LGHNA and CDR2 YSLEER. The CDR3 length is 18 residues. In DNA form, the CDR3 reads TGCGCCAGCAGCCCTGGGACAGGGGGTAGAGGGAGAAATGAAAAACTGTTTTTT. It yields the protein CASSPGTGGRGRNEKLFF.

This sequence joins TRBV25-1 and TRBJ1-1; no reliable D call. CDR3 size: 16 residues. The germline V gene has CDR1 MGHDK and CDR2 SYGVNS. The germline V and J ends were trimmed by 2 bases and 0 bases, with 13 bases remaining between them. The CDR3 DNA reads as TGTGCCAGCAGTGAACTAACTAACAGCCTGAACACTGAAGCTTTCTTT. It is translated as CASSELTNSLNTEAFF.